Listed here are 28 T cell receptor beta chains from one sample, sequenced in a study of cytomegalovirus exposure and HLA in healthy donors. Primers for the PCR totalled 60 Vbeta and 13 Jbeta. The assay was immunoSEQ multiplex PCR, and TCRdb's table has in-frame clones only and misses some. Recorded here are around 75,000 clones; the top ten clones represent about an eighth. Sequencing input: PBMCs. The origin of the receptors is a man in his fifties or sixties in good health and CMV-seropositive.

This CDR3 reads CASKTGGYGYTF. The CDR3 region has the DNA TGTGCCAGCAAAACAGGGGGCTATGGCTACACCTTC. The chain uses TRBV27 and TRBJ1-2; the match to TRBD1 covers 8 bases. V shed 7 bases and J 4 bases; nucleotides not matched to a gene: 2. Per the germline V gene, CDR1 is MNHEY and CDR2 is SMNVEV (reference sequence). The CDR3 totals 12 residues.

The chain uses TRBV19 and TRBJ2-7; 8 bases are shared with TRBD1. Germline V gives CDR1 LNHDA, CDR2 SQIVND (reference sequence). The CDR3 length is 15 residues. With 6 bases clipped from V and 3 bases from J, the junction kept 10 bases outside the gene matches. CDR3 coding DNA: TGTGCCAGTAGCCTTTTCGGGACAGGCTACTACGAGCAGTACTTC. Amino acids: CASSLFGTGYYEQYF.

V gene TRBV18 combines with J gene TRBJ1-1; D remains unclear. The length of the CDR3 is 15 residues. Germline lookup yields CDR1 KGHSH and CDR2 LQKENI. V dropped 2 bases and J dropped 1 base, with 11 bases sitting between them. In DNA, the CDR3 is TGTGCCAGCTCACCAGGGTCCCCTAGGAACACTGAAGCTTTCTTT. Encoded protein: CASSPGSPRNTEAFF.

The chain couples TRBV27 to TRBJ2-3, with 10 nucleotides matching TRBD2. Germline V CDR1 and CDR2: MNHEY, SMNVEV (reference sequence). The length of the CDR3 is 16 residues. V was clipped by 6 bases and J by 4 bases; unmatched bases: 10. Here the CDR3 DNA reads TGTGCCAGCAGAAGAGCGGGAGGGGTGGAGCCAGATACGCAGTATTTT. Residues: CASRRAGGVEPDTQYF.

CDR3 sequence: CASSVTRSDIQYF. CDR3 in DNA: TGTGCCAGCAGTGTAACCCGCTCGGACATTCAGTACTTC. The chain combines TRBV25-1 with TRBJ2-4; D uncertain. V was cut by 4 bases and J by 8 bases, with 12 bases left in between. The V gene's germline CDR1 is MGHDK and CDR2 SYGVNS. The CDR3 extends over 13 amino acids.

The chain combines TRBV6-5 with TRBJ2-2; the D gene is possibly TRBD2 (6 bases). The CDR3 sequence is 12 residues long. Germline loops: CDR1 MNHEY, CDR2 SVGAGI. The ends were cut back, 8 bases at V and 3 bases at J, with 7 bases in the middle. CDR3 bases: TGTGCCAGCGGGGGGTACACCGGGGAGCTGTTTTTT. It encodes CASGGYTGELFF.

The chain carries TRBV9 and TRBJ2-3; the D gene is possibly TRBD1 (6 bases). This CDR3 region has 15 residues. In germline, CDR1 is SGDLS, CDR2 YYNGEE. Trimming took off 0 bases at V and 5 bases at J, with 13 bases between the two ends. The CDR3 reads CASSVAGQGQDTQYF. DNA for the CDR3: TGTGCCAGCAGCGTAGCGGGGCAGGGGCAAGATACGCAGTATTTT.

The V call is TRBV5-1, the J call TRBJ1-1; TRBD1 is a possible D gene (6 bases). V was clipped by 1 base and J by 3 bases, with 13 bases between them. This CDR3 spans 15 amino acids. Germline V gene data show CDR1 as SGHRS and CDR2 as YFSETQ. The CDR3 is CASSLTGRIDTEAFF. CDR3 DNA sequence: TGCGCCAGCAGCTTGACAGGGCGGATTGACACTGAAGCTTTCTTT.

This rearrangement joins TRBV5-1 to TRBJ1-6; D possibly corresponds to TRBD1 (5 bases). The V gene's germline CDR1 is SGHRS and CDR2 YFSETQ. The CDR3 has 14 amino acids. V was pared by 3 bases and J by 14 bases, with 18 bases between. CDR3: CASSSTDRRSSLHF. CDR3 nucleotide sequence: TGCGCCAGCAGCTCGACAGATAGACGTTCTTCCCTCCACTTT.

The V gene is TRBV4-1, the J gene TRBJ1-1; the D is unclear. This CDR3 has 11 amino acids. Trimming left V 5 bases short and J 11 bases short, with 12 bases between. Germline V CDR1 and CDR2: MGHRA, YSYEKL. The CDR3: CASSAWPVAFF. DNA of the CDR3: TGCGCCAGCAGCGCATGGCCTGTGGCTTTCTTT.

This chain connects TRBV5-1 to TRBJ2-3; perhaps TRBD1 as D (5 bases). V was cut by 5 bases and J by 4 bases, with 14 bases left in between. The germline gives CDR1 SGHRS, CDR2 YFSETQ. The CDR3 contains 14 residues. CDR3 nucleotides: TGCGCCAGCAGTCCCGACAGTTCATCAGATACGCAGTATTTT. It specifies CASSPDSSSDTQYF.

The CDR3 region has the DNA TGTGCCAGCAGTTCTCACGGGACTAGCGGGAAGGGTGAGCAGTTCTTC. Translation gives CASSSHGTSGKGEQFF. V and J are TRBV6-5 and TRBJ2-1; 13 bases line up with TRBD2. Unmatched junction bases numbered 9, after V lost 4 bases and J lost 9 bases. CDR3 length: 16 amino acids. Germline values: CDR1 MNHEY, CDR2 SVGAGI.

The chain links TRBV20-1 to TRBJ2-1, with TRBD2 as a possible D gene (5 bases). The germline V and J ends were trimmed by 5 bases and 14 bases, with 10 bases remaining between them. Germline V gene sequence: CDR1 DFQATT, CDR2 SNEGSKA (reference sequence). The CDR3 is 9 residues long. The CDR3 sequence is CSAGPGKFF. Written as DNA, the CDR3 is TGCAGTGCTGGGCCCGGGAAGTTCTTC.

The rearrangement links TRBV5-1 to TRBJ2-2; the D gene is possibly TRBD2 (6 bases). The germline gives CDR1 SGHRS, CDR2 YFSETQ. The V end lost 4 bases, the J end lost 3 bases, and 13 bases lay between the germline ends. The CDR3 runs to 15 residues. This chain's CDR3 is CASSVSGDYTGELFF. The CDR3 coding sequence is TGCGCCAGCAGCGTTAGTGGGGACTACACCGGGGAGCTGTTTTTT.

The V gene is TRBV10-1, the J gene TRBJ2-2; 11 bases map to TRBD1. The germline V gene encodes CDR1 WNHNN and CDR2 SYGVQD (reference sequence). The CDR3 is made up of 14 amino acids. Unmatched junction bases numbered 5, after V lost 9 bases and J lost 5 bases. The CDR3 loop reads CARGGDRGTGELFF. The CDR3 nucleotides are TGCGCCAGGGGGGGGGACAGGGGGACCGGGGAGCTGTTTTTT.

The chain is built from TRBV29-1 and TRBJ1-1; D not certain. With 5 bases removed from V and 5 bases from J, the gap between germline ends came to 12 bases. Germline V gene data show CDR1 as SQVTM and CDR2 as ANQGSEA. This CDR3 has 12 amino acids. The CDR3 bases are TGCAGCGTTCTACTGGGCCGGACTGAAGCTTTCTTT. Protein sequence: CSVLLGRTEAFF.

This sequence joins TRBV7-2 and TRBJ2-7; 7 bases map to TRBD1. This CDR3 has 14 amino acids. The V segment lost 5 bases and the J segment 7 bases; nucleotides outside the gene matches: 11. Germline V lookup: CDR1 SGHTA, CDR2 FQGNSA. CDR3 sequence reads: CASSQTGSEREQYF. The CDR3 DNA follows: TGTGCCAGCAGCCAGACAGGGAGTGAGCGGGAGCAGTACTTC. The full variable domain, rest sourced from reference TRBV7-2 and TRBJ2-7, is GAGVSQSPSNKVTEKGKDVELRCDPISGHTALYWYRQSLGQGLEFLIYFQGNSAPDKSGLPSDRFSAERTGGSVSTLTIQRTQQEDSAVYLCASSQTGSEREQYFGPGTRLTVT.

The rearrangement uses TRBV4-2 and TRBJ2-5; a possible D gene is TRBD2 (6 bases). This CDR3 has 15 amino acids. Germline V CDR1 and CDR2: LGHNA, YNFKEQ. Trimming left V 0 bases short and J 5 bases short, with 13 bases between. This CDR3 reads CASSQDGGAGETQYF. In DNA form, the CDR3 reads TGTGCCAGCAGCCAAGATGGAGGGGCGGGGGAGACCCAGTACTTC.

The chain joins TRBV7-6 to TRBJ2-1; the match to TRBD1 covers 11 bases. The CDR3 extends over 16 amino acids. The germline CDR1 and CDR2 sequences are SGHVS and FNYEAQ. V gave up 4 bases and J gave up 5 bases; unmatched junction bases: 7. DNA for the CDR3: TGTGCCAGCAGCTCCCGGACAGGGGGCAGGGACAATGAGCAGTTCTTC. Its translation: CASSSRTGGRDNEQFF.

The chain recombines TRBV5-5 with TRBJ2-7, with D unresolved. The CDR3 sequence is 13 residues long. Trimming took 4 bases from V and 3 from J, leaving 11 bases between them. Germline V gene lookup returns CDR1 SGHKS and CDR2 YYEKEE (reference sequence). The CDR3: CASSVTVSYEQYF. The CDR3 DNA follows: TGTGCCAGCAGCGTCACAGTGAGCTACGAGCAGTACTTC.

J is TRBJ2-2 and V is TRBV27; D perhaps matches TRBD1 (5 bases). The CDR3 sequence is 15 residues long. Per the germline V gene, CDR1 is MNHEY and CDR2 is SMNVEV (reference sequence). V dropped 0 bases and J dropped 4 bases, with 9 bases sitting between them. The CDR3 nucleotides are TGTGCCAGCAGTTTATCTCTCCAGGGCACCGGGGAGCTGTTTTTT. Translated: CASSLSLQGTGELFF.

This chain joins TRBV7-3 and TRBJ2-3, with 11 positions matching TRBD2. This CDR3 has 17 residues. Per germline, CDR1 SGHTA and CDR2 FQGTGA. V lost 5 bases, J lost 5 bases, and 12 bases stayed unmatched. The chain's CDR3 is CASSPTPSGGHEDTQYF. As DNA, the CDR3 is TGTGCCAGCAGCCCCACTCCTAGCGGGGGGCACGAAGATACGCAGTATTTT.

Turning to this clone: Relative to the germline gene, one junction end is altered; a read error may explain this. The chain links TRBV6-1 to TRBJ1-2; no reliable D call. This CDR3 has 14 residues. The germline CDR1 and CDR2 sequences are MNHNS and SASEGT. The CDR3 loop is CASRTDDSFYGYAF. The CDR3 bases are TGTGCCAGCAGGACTGACGATTCGTTCTATGGCTACGCCTTC.

The J gene is TRBJ1-6, the V gene TRBV5-1; no clear D gene. The CDR3 is 13 amino acids. Trimming left V 5 bases short and J 6 bases short, with 9 bases between. CDR1 and CDR2 from the germline V gene are SGHRS and YFSETQ. CDR3 DNA: TGCGCCAGCAGGTCGACTACTAATTCACCCCTCCACTTT. This encodes CASRSTTNSPLHF.

This sequence joins TRBV5-4 and TRBJ2-3; 8 nucleotides match TRBD2. CDR1 and CDR2 (germline): SGHNT, YYREEE (reference sequence). The CDR3 totals 16 residues. The trim removed 2 bases at V and 5 bases at J, leaving 10 bases unmatched. DNA for the CDR3: TGTGCCAGCAGCTTTATCAGCGGGAGTGGGAAAGATACGCAGTATTTT. Translation gives CASSFISGSGKDTQYF.

J is TRBJ1-1 and V is TRBV28; D possibly corresponds to TRBD1 (5 bases). Trimming pared 2 bases from V and 4 bases from J, leaving 8 bases between. Germline CDR1 is MDHEN and CDR2 is SYDVKM. The CDR3 has 13 amino acids. Written as DNA, the CDR3 is TGTGCCAGCAGTTTACGGGGGGGCACTGAAGCTTTCTTT. This translates into CASSLRGGTEAFF.

The V call is TRBV6-5, the J call TRBJ2-5, with 7 bases aligning to TRBD1. The CDR3 length is 13 residues. The germline CDR1 and CDR2 sequences are MNHEY and SVGAGI. The trim removed 7 bases at V and 4 bases at J, leaving 6 bases unmatched. CDR3 protein: CASITSGGETQYF. DNA for the CDR3: TGTGCCAGCATTACATCAGGGGGAGAGACCCAGTACTTC.

The CDR3 nucleotides read TGTGCCAGCAGCTTTCAGACAGGGGGGGAGACCCAGTACTTC. Its protein is CASSFQTGGETQYF. V usage is TRBV7-9 and J usage is TRBJ2-5; 9 bases are shared with TRBD1. The CDR3 covers 14 residues. Trimming at V came to 3 bases and at J to 5 bases, leaving 4 bases not matched to a gene. Germline V gives CDR1 SEHNR, CDR2 FQNEAQ (reference sequence).